The 26 T cell receptor beta chains reported below all come from one sample, sequenced in a study of Tregs in tolerant kidney transplant recipients. TCRdb's copy holds only in-frame clones and misses some; the assay was immunoSEQ multiplex PCR. With roughly 48,000 clones in the sample, the ten largest clones hold around 0.8%. The material was CD4+ T cells from blood, obtained before the transplant. The receptors derive from a human donor who received a combined kidney and bone marrow transplant.

Turning to this clone: The sequenced fragment ends 3 residues before the CDR3 boundary, so the rest is inferred from the germline J gene. The J gene is TRBJ2-1, the V gene TRBV7-2; D possibly corresponds to TRBD2 (5 bases). Germline V gene data show CDR1 as SGHTA and CDR2 as FQGNSA. The CDR3 runs to 14 residues. V lost 4 bases and J 2 bases, leaving 9 bases between the germline ends. CDR3 DNA, as far as it was read: TGTGCCAGCAGCTCCAGCGGACCCTACAATGAG. It specifies CASSSSGPYNE. The CDR3 in its entirety is CASSSSGPYNEQFF. The entire variable domain, with the rest obtained from reference TRBV7-2 and TRBJ2-1, is as follows: GAGVSQSPSNKVTEKGKDVELRCDPISGHTALYWYRQSLGQGLEFLIYFQGNSAPDKSGLPSDRFSAERTGGSVSTLTIQRTQQEDSAVYLCASSSSGPYNEQFFGPGTRLTVL.

To note about this clone: The sequence runs out 3 residues before the end of the CDR3; the remainder is reconstructed from the germline J gene. This sequence joins TRBV12-3 or TRBV12-4 and TRBJ2-1; 11 bases align to TRBD2. The V segment lost 3 bases and the J segment 6 bases; nucleotides outside the gene matches: 1. The CDR3 is 14 residues long. This CDR3 is CASSFTSGSNEQFF. The covered CDR3 bases are TGTGCCAGCAGTTTCACTAGCGGGAGCAATGAG.

As to this clone: The read terminates 3 residues ahead of where the CDR3 ends, so the germline J gene completes it. This rearrangement joins TRBV2 to TRBJ2-1, with D possibly TRBD2 on 5 matching bases. V lost 2 bases and J lost 4, with 15 bases in between. The germline CDR1 and CDR2 sequences are SNHLY and FYNNEI. The CDR3 runs to 16 residues. The CDR3 reads CASSERAPGGYNEQFF. CDR3 DNA (partial): TGTGCCAGCAGTGAAAGGGCTCCCGGCGGGTACAATGAG.

The CDR3 sequence: CASSATTGGGYEQYF. The DNA read from the CDR3 is TGTGCCAGTTCCGCGACTACAGGGGGGGGCTACGAG. The V gene is TRBV19, the J gene TRBJ2-7; D is perhaps TRBD1 (8 bases). The read stops 3 residues short of the end of the CDR3; the missing end is completed from the germline J gene. The CDR3 is 15 amino acids. Germline V lookup: CDR1 LNHDA, CDR2 SQIVND (reference sequence). The V and J ends lost 8 bases and 3 bases respectively, with 20 bases between them.

A note on this clone: The read is 3 residues too short to cover the CDR3 end, so that end is filled in from the germline J gene. This chain joins TRBV18 and TRBJ1-3; D gene ambiguous. CDR1 KGHSH and CDR2 LQKENI come from the germline V gene. V was shortened by 4 bases and J by 3 bases, with 16 bases between the two germline ends. The CDR3 contains 16 residues. The part of the CDR3 DNA that was read is TGTGCCAGCTCACAAATGAGGGTTGTGAGTGGAAACACC. It encodes CASSQMRVVSGNT. The whole CDR3 protein is CASSQMRVVSGNTIYF.

As for this clone: The CDR3 extends 3 residues past the end of the read, so its final part is completed from the germline J gene. V gene TRBV18 combines with J gene TRBJ2-3, with 9 bases fitting TRBD1. CDR3 size: 15 residues. The trim removed 2 bases at V and 5 bases at J, leaving 5 bases unmatched. From germline, CDR1 is KGHSH and CDR2 LQKENI. The CDR3 loop reads CASSPTGGSRDTQYF. CDR3 bases read: TGTGCCAGCTCACCAACAGGGGGCTCGAGAGATACG. The full variable domain, rest sourced from reference TRBV18 and TRBJ2-3, is NAGVMQNPRHLVRRRGQEARLRCSPMKGHSHVYWYRQLPEEGLKFMVYLQKENIIDESGMPKERFSAEFPKEGPSILRIQQVVRGDSAAYFCASSPTGGSRDTQYFGPGTRLTVL.

Concerning this clone: The read is 3 residues too short to cover the CDR3 end, so that end is filled in from the germline J gene. The chain combines TRBV2 with TRBJ1-6; 7 bases are shared with TRBD1. Germline assignment: CDR1 SNHLY and CDR2 FYNNEI. The CDR3 contains 15 residues. V was pared by 5 bases and J by 2 bases, with 3 bases of the junction left unmatched. The CDR3 DNA, read in part, is TGTGCCAGCAGTAGACAGGGCCCCTATAATTCACCC. This codes for CASSRQGPYNSP. The whole CDR3 region reads CASSRQGPYNSPLHF.

Of note for this clone: The read falls 3 residues short of the CDR3 end, and the missing part is taken from the germline J gene. The V and J genes are TRBV7-3 and TRBJ2-2; 7 positions agree with TRBD2. The length of the CDR3 is 17 residues. Unmatched junction bases numbered 12, after V lost 2 bases and J lost 6 bases. In germline, CDR1 is SGHTA, CDR2 FQGTGA. This CDR3 is CASSLVPRGTTAGELFF. The CDR3 DNA, read in part, is TGTGCCAGCAGCTTAGTCCCCCGGGGGACTACAGCCGGGGAG.

With regard to this clone: The CDR3 goes on 3 residues after the read ends, and that part is filled in from the germline J gene. This chain connects TRBV6-1 to TRBJ1-5; D might be TRBD1 (5 bases). V was trimmed by 2 bases and J by 2 bases, leaving 19 bases between them. The CDR3 consists of 18 residues. In germline, CDR1 is MNHNS, CDR2 SASEGT. Incomplete CDR3 DNA: TGTGCCAGCAGTGAAAAACCAACGGGAGGGGTGGGCAATCAGCCC. Amino acid sequence: CASSEKPTGGVGNQP. The whole CDR3 sequence is CASSEKPTGGVGNQPQHF.

With regard to this clone: The missing CDR3 end, 3 residues past where the read stops, is filled in from the germline J gene. Other DNA sequences in the same sample also yield this CDR3. This chain connects TRBV5-1 to TRBJ2-5; D uncertain. The CDR3 is 14 residues long. The germline gives CDR1 SGHRS, CDR2 YFSETQ. V shed 0 bases and J shed 2 bases, with 8 bases lying between them. CDR3 residues: CASSLAGIQETQYF. The sequenced part of the CDR3 DNA is TGCGCCAGCAGCTTGGCAGGCATACAAGAGACC.

Note on this clone: The read halts 3 residues ahead of the CDR3 end, with the missing end drawn from the germline J gene. This chain links TRBV19 with TRBJ2-3, with 8 positions matching TRBD2. This CDR3 is built from 16 residues. CDR1 and CDR2 from the germline V gene are LNHDA and SQIVND (reference sequence). V was pared by 1 base and J by 2 bases, with 5 bases of the junction left unmatched. The CDR3 spells CASSIAGTRNTDTQYF. The CDR3 DNA, read in part, is TGTGCCAGTAGTATAGCCGGGACTAGGAACACAGATACG.

Of note for this clone: Sequence at one end of the junction differs from germline and may be a read error. The CDR3 end falls 3 residues outside the read, so it is completed with the germline J gene. The chain couples TRBV5-1 to TRBJ2-3; possible D gene TRBD2, 6 bases. This CDR3 contains 16 residues. The germline V gene encodes CDR1 SGHRS and CDR2 YFSETQ. The sequenced CDR3 bases are TGCGCCAGCAGTTTGGCTCCGGGGGAGAGGACAGATACG. It translates to CASSLAPGERTDT. The whole CDR3 sequence is CASSLAPGERTDTQYF.

As for this clone: The CDR3 is cut off 3 residues early in the read; its end comes from the germline J gene. The chain employs TRBV10-3 and TRBJ1-5, with 8 bases identical to TRBD1. From germline, CDR1 is ENHRY and CDR2 SYGVKD. The V and J ends lost 6 bases and 6 bases, in that order; junction bases with no gene match: 13. The CDR3 contains 16 residues. CDR3 DNA (partial): TGTGCCATCAGCGACGGACAGGGCTTCATAAGTCAGCCC. As protein: CAISDGQGFISQP. The entire CDR3 protein is CAISDGQGFISQPQHF.

On this clone: The CDR3 end is not reached by the read, which stops 3 residues before it; the germline J gene fills it in. The rearrangement uses TRBV7-3 and TRBJ2-1; TRBD1 might be the D (5 bases). CDR1 SGHTA and CDR2 FQGTGA come from the germline V gene. V lost 4 bases to trimming and J lost 5 bases, with 9 bases between them. The CDR3 is 13 amino acids. CDR3 loop: CASSSGPDNEQFF. The CDR3 bases that were read are TGTGCCAGCAGCTCAGGGCCGGACAATGAG.

Concerning this clone: The DNA ends 3 residues before the CDR3 does, and the rest of the CDR3 is filled in from the germline J gene. The rearrangement joins TRBV20-1 to TRBJ2-1; D gene unclear. The CDR3 has 14 amino acids. Trimming took off 2 bases at V and 2 bases at J, with 10 bases between the two ends. Germline V gives CDR1 DFQATT, CDR2 SNEGSKA (reference sequence). The CDR3 reads CSARWIAPYNEQFF. Partial CDR3 DNA: TGCAGTGCTAGATGGATAGCCCCCTACAATGAG.

CDR3 region: CSATRDIGRTDTQYF. Partial CDR3 DNA: TGCAGTGCCACCCGGGACATCGGCAGAACAGATACG. The chain couples TRBV20-1 to TRBJ2-3; TRBD1 might be the D (6 bases). The DNA ends 3 residues before the CDR3 does, and the rest of the CDR3 is filled in from the germline J gene. The germline V gene has CDR1 DFQATT and CDR2 SNEGSKA (reference sequence). V was clipped by 6 bases and J by 3 bases, with 19 bases between them. This CDR3 is 15 amino acids long.

In regard to this clone: Read data end 3 residues before the CDR3 end; the end is taken from the germline J gene. The rearrangement uses TRBV29-1 and TRBJ2-3; the D gene is possibly TRBD2 (5 bases). Germline V gene sequence: CDR1 SQVTM, CDR2 ANQGSEA. The CDR3 length is 13 residues. Trimming removed 4 bases at V and 1 base at J, with 9 bases between. This CDR3 is CSVGRGGTDTQYF. The CDR3 DNA, read in part, is TGCAGCGTTGGCCGGGGAGGCACAGATACG.

As concerns this clone: The CDR3 end falls 3 residues outside the read, so it is completed with the germline J gene. The gene calls are TRBV2 and TRBJ2-1; D might be TRBD1 (6 bases). Looked up from germline, CDR1 is SNHLY and CDR2 is FYNNEI. The V and J ends lost 5 bases and 0 bases respectively, with 11 bases between them. The CDR3 spans 15 residues. CDR3 loop: CASSRDTNSYNEQFF. The sequenced part of the CDR3 DNA is TGTGCCAGCAGTCGGGACACCAACTCCTACAATGAG. Full variable domain (rest looked up from reference TRBV2 and TRBJ2-1): EPEVTQTPSHQVTQMGQEVILRCVPISNHLYFYWYRQILGQKVEFLVSFYNNEISEKSEIFDDQFSVERPDGSNFTLKIRSTKLEDSAMYFCASSRDTNSYNEQFFGPGTRLTVL.

As for this clone: The CDR3 end lies 3 residues beyond the end of the read and is filled in from the germline J gene. The chain has TRBV7-7 and TRBJ2-2; 9 bases line up with TRBD2. With 4 bases clipped from V and 5 bases from J, the junction kept 11 bases outside the gene matches. From germline, CDR1 is SSHAT and CDR2 FNYEAQ (reference sequence). This CDR3 is 17 amino acids long. Incomplete CDR3 DNA: TGTGCCAGCAGCTCCGGACTAGCGAGAGGTAGAACCGGGGAG. This gives the protein CASSSGLARGRTGE. The CDR3, in full, reads CASSSGLARGRTGELFF.

On this clone itself: The read halts 3 residues ahead of the CDR3 end, with the missing end drawn from the germline J gene. V and J are TRBV19 and TRBJ2-6, with D uncertain. This CDR3 spans 14 amino acids. CDR1 is LNHDA and CDR2 is SQIVND in the germline V gene (reference sequence). V shed 7 bases and J shed 0 bases, with 7 bases lying between them. This chain's CDR3 is CASKASSGANVLTF. The sequenced CDR3 bases are TGTGCCAGTAAGGCAAGCTCTGGGGCCAACGTC.

With regard to this clone: The CDR3 extends 3 residues past the end of the read, so its final part is completed from the germline J gene. The gene calls are TRBV5-1 and TRBJ1-1; D uncertain. The CDR3 has 15 residues. The V end was cut by 0 bases, the J end by 0 bases, with 9 bases between. Germline CDR1 reads SGHRS; CDR2 reads YFSETQ. The part of the CDR3 DNA that was read is TGCGCCAGCAGCTTGGGTCATAGCATGAACACTGAA. It encodes CASSLGHSMNTE. The whole CDR3 protein reads CASSLGHSMNTEAFF.

For this clone: From the germline J gene comes the end of the CDR3, since the read stops 3 residues before it. The gene calls are TRBV29-1 and TRBJ2-3; possible D gene TRBD2, 5 bases. The CDR3 totals 16 residues. The germline V and J ends were trimmed by 6 bases and 1 base, with 20 bases remaining between them. Germline values: CDR1 SQVTM, CDR2 ANQGSEA. Incomplete CDR3 DNA: TGCAGCGTCGCTAGAGGACTCAATCGGGGCACAGATACG. Translating it yields CSVARGLNRGTDT. The full CDR3 reads CSVARGLNRGTDTQYF.

With respect to this clone: The sequenced fragment ends 3 residues before the CDR3 boundary, so the rest is inferred from the germline J gene. The chain has TRBV7-3 and TRBJ2-3; 9 bases map to TRBD2. Germline values: CDR1 SGHTA, CDR2 FQGTGA. Trimming cost V 4 bases and J 0 bases; bases outside gene matches: 5. This CDR3 has 16 residues. CDR3 region: CASSYGLASSTDTQYF. The CDR3 DNA, read in part, is TGTGCCAGCAGCTACGGACTAGCGTCGAGCACAGATACG.

Concerning this clone itself: The read gets to within 3 residues of the CDR3 end, and the germline J gene fills in the rest. The chain uses TRBV7-2 and TRBJ2-5; 7 nucleotides match TRBD2. Per the germline V gene, CDR1 is SGHTA and CDR2 is FQGNSA. This CDR3 comprises 14 residues. The V gene end was trimmed by 1 base and the J gene end by 4 bases; junction bases not matched to a gene: 3. CDR3 bases read: TGTGCCAGCAGCTTAGTGGGGAGGGGAGAGACC. Amino acid sequence: CASSLVGRGET. The entire CDR3 reads CASSLVGRGETQYF.

In regard to this clone: The read terminates 3 residues ahead of where the CDR3 ends, so the germline J gene completes it. The chain links TRBV20-1 to TRBJ2-7; 7 bases match TRBD1. The CDR3 has 13 residues. Looked up from germline, CDR1 is DFQATT and CDR2 is SNEGSKA (reference sequence). The V gene end was trimmed by 6 bases and the J gene end by 1 base; junction bases not matched to a gene: 6. Partial CDR3 DNA: TGCAGTGCGCAGACAGGGTCTTCCTACGAG. This encodes CSAQTGSSYE. The whole CDR3 region reads CSAQTGSSYEQYF.

As regards this clone: The CDR3 goes on 3 residues after the read ends, and that part is filled in from the germline J gene. This sequence joins TRBV7-6 and TRBJ1-4; D may be TRBD1 (6 bases). The CDR3 sequence is 14 residues long. The germline gives CDR1 SGHVS, CDR2 FNYEAQ. Trimming removed 5 bases from V and 6 bases from J, with 13 bases in between. CDR3: CASSRGYRDEKLFF. The CDR3 DNA, read in part, is TGTGCCAGCAGCCGAGGATACAGGGATGAAAAA.